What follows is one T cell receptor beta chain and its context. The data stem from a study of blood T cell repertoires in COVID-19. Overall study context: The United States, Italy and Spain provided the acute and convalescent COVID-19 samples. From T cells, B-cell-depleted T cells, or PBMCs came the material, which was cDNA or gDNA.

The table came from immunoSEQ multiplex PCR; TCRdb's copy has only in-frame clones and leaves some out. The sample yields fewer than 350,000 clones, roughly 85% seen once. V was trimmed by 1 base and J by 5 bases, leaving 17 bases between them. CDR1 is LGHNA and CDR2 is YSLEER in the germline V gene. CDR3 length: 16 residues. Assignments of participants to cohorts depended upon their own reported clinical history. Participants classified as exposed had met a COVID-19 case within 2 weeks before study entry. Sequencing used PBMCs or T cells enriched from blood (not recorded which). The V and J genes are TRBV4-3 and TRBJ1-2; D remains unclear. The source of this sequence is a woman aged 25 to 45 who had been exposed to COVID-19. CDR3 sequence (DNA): TGCGCCAGCAGCCAAGCCTTTTCCCCAATAGATTATGGCTACACCTTC. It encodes CASSQAFSPIDYGYTF.